This T cell receptor (beta chain) was sequenced during a study of blood T cell repertoires in COVID-19. This clone has only a few counts. Libraries were prepared by immunoSEQ multiplex PCR; TCRdb keeps only in-frame clonotypes and omits some of them. Of more than 150,000 clones in the sample, 80% to 90% were seen once. The CDR3 sequence is 15 residues long. Germline loops: CDR1 SGHRS, CDR2 YFSETQ. Trimming took off 0 bases at V and 7 bases at J, with 11 bases between the two ends. Sequenced material: peripheral blood. The chain recombines TRBV5-1 with TRBJ1-6; D uncertain. The TCR comes from a woman aged 40-49 years with acute or convalescent COVID-19. CDR3 bases: TGCGCCAGCAGCTTGGACAGCGGCGCAAATTCACCCCTCCACTTT. As protein: CASSLDSGANSPLHF. The whole variable domain, remainder taken from reference TRBV5-1 and TRBJ1-6, is KAGVTQTPRYLIKTRGQQVTLSCSPISGHRSVSWYQQTPGQGLQFLFEYFSETQRNKGNFPGRFSGRQFSNSRSEMNVSTLELGDSALYLCASSLDSGANSPLHFGNGTRLTVT.